This TCR beta chain was profiled in a study of T cells in Graves' hyperthyroidism and ophthalmopathy. Amplification yielded TCR beta CDR3 regions, with RNA transcripts as the source. Researchers ran a first-round RT-PCR on the TCR CDR3 using the HTBI primer set. Each CDR3 protein is one row after TCRdb ran MiXCR on the multiplex PCR reads. The data show a few hundred thousand distinct CDR3 sequences, about 16% seen once. This clonotype was counted a few times. Its target is not known. Germline-derived CDR1 and CDR2 are MDHEN and SYDVKM. After removal of 4 bases from V and 10 bases from J, the junction contained 10 bases not matched to a gene. The CDR3 runs 15 residues. Study-wide findings and caveats: Most clonotypes expanded in the thyroid (above 0.001) were also present in blood.

When ophthalmopathy did not progress within 18 months, Graves' hyperthyroidism was considered stable. The hyperthyroidism was newly diagnosed and had lasted under 2 months; the patients were aged 18 to 65. The sequenced sample was blood. The TCR was taken from a woman aged 25 to 45 with Graves' hyperthyroidism. The chain carries TRBV28 and TRBJ2-2; TRBD2 matches 9 bases. For the CDR3, the DNA is TGTGCCAGCAGTTCCCCGCGGGAGGGCCACCCGGAGCTGTTTTTT. Protein: CASSSPREGHPELFF.